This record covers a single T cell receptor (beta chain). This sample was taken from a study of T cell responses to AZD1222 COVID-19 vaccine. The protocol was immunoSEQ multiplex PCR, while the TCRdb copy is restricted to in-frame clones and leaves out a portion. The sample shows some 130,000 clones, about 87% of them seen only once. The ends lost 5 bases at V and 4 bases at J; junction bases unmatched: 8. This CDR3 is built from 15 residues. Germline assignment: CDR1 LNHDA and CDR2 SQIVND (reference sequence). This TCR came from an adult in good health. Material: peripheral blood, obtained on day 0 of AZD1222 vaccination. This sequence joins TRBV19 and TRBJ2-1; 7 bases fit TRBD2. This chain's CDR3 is CASSRTSDLYNEQFF. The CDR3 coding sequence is TGTGCCAGTAGTCGAACTAGCGACCTTTACAATGAGCAGTTCTTC.